One and the same sample provided the 3 T cell receptor beta chains below, sequenced in a study of blood T cell repertoires in COVID-19. The assay was immunoSEQ multiplex PCR, and TCRdb's table has in-frame clones only and misses some. The sample has some 670,000 clones, approximately 90% seen once; the top ten hold about 0.24%. Sequencing input: peripheral blood. Source of these receptors: a woman aged 18-29 years with acute or convalescent COVID-19.

V is TRBV7-3 and J is TRBJ2-1, with TRBD1 matching 7 bases. Germline lookup yields CDR1 SGHTA and CDR2 FQGTGA. The CDR3 runs to 17 residues. J gave up 1 base and V 4 bases, and 10 bases lay outside the gene matches. The CDR3 DNA reads TGTGCCAGCAGCTCCTTACCTGACAGGGTATCCTACAATGAGCAGTTCTTC. Its translation: CASSSLPDRVSYNEQFF.

The chain combines TRBV6-1 with TRBJ1-2, with 10 bases that match TRBD1. The junction had 7 bases not matched to a gene; V was cut back by 3 bases and J by 6 bases. The CDR3 is 15 residues long. Germline V lookup: CDR1 MNHNS, CDR2 SASEGT. The CDR3 reads CASSDADRGWNGYTF. Here the CDR3 DNA reads TGTGCCAGCAGTGACGCGGACAGGGGGTGGAATGGCTACACCTTC.

J is TRBJ1-5 and V is TRBV19, with TRBD1 matching 7 bases. CDR3 length: 16 residues. The germline V gene has CDR1 LNHDA and CDR2 SQIVND (reference sequence). J gave up 1 base and V 5 bases, and 8 bases lay outside the gene matches. The DNA for the CDR3 is TGTGCCAGTAGTTCTTGGACAGGATCGAGCAATCAGCCCCAGCATTTT. Translating it yields CASSSWTGSSNQPQHF. Supplemented by reference TRBV19 and TRBJ1-5, the full variable domain reads DGGITQSPKYLFRKEGQNVTLSCEQNLNHDAMYWYRQDPGQGLRLIYYSQIVNDFQKGDIAEGYSVSREKKESFPLTVTSAQKNPTAFYLCASSSWTGSSNQPQHFGDGTRLSIL.